This TCR beta chain was observed in a study of blood T cell repertoires in COVID-19. Across the whole study: COVID-19 samples collected from the United States, Italy and Spain covered acute and convalescent phases. T cells, B-cell-depleted T cells, or PBMCs provided the cDNA or gDNA that served as material.

Original methodology: Reference gene primers were amplified, and this amplification served to estimate nucleated cell counts. Here immunoSEQ multiplex PCR was the method, and the copy in TCRdb shows in-frame clones only, minus some. From that table come the V and J calls and clone size; the DNA was used to work out D and trimming. The sample contains 250,000 to 300,000 clones, approximately 90% of which appear only once. The CDR3 sequence is 14 residues long. The germline V and J ends were trimmed by 0 bases and 4 bases, with 11 bases remaining between them. The V gene's germline CDR1 is SGDLS and CDR2 YYNGEE.

The rearrangement uses TRBV9 and TRBJ2-7, with D possibly being TRBD2 (6 bases). The source is a woman aged 50 to 65 who had recovered from COVID-19. The specimen was peripheral blood. CDR3 protein: CASSVEASAYEQYF. CDR3 DNA: TGTGCCAGCAGCGTAGAGGCTAGCGCTTACGAGCAGTACTTC. Using reference TRBV9 and TRBJ2-7 for the parts outside the CDR3, the full variable domain is DSGVTQTPKHLITATGQRVTLRCSPRSGDLSVYWYQQSLDQGLQFLIQYYNGEERAKGNILERFSAQQFPDLHSELNLSSLELGDSALYFCASSVEASAYEQYFGPGTRLTVT.